The clone carrying this T cell receptor (beta chain) has just a few counts. Its specificity is not known. In terms of origin and age, donors were healthy Caucasian individuals from Russia aged roughly 6 to 95. The sample, around 10 milliliters of peripheral blood, was drawn from each donor. The data derive from a study of blood T cells in healthy people across ages. Study-wide results and caveats: Underestimates were what the diversity estimates from one million T cells were considered to be.

Then a second PCR, running about 7 to 11 cycles, was carried out with a sample-barcoded 5' primer and a J-beta primer mix. TCRdb processed the 5' RACE reads anew with MiXCR; each CDR3 protein has one entry. Of about 1,600,000 distinct CDR3 sequences detected, 40% to 50% appear once; the ten largest clones hold 6.5% to 10%. Germline CDR1 and CDR2: MNHGY and SAAAGT. The CDR3 spans 16 residues. Unmatched junction bases numbered 10, after V lost 3 bases and J lost 5 bases. This clonotype was obtained from a woman aged 18-29 years in good health. V and J are TRBV6-8 and TRBJ2-3; 8 bases map to TRBD2. Input material: blood. The CDR3 is CASSYMSGSSEDTQYF. In DNA, the CDR3 is TGTGCCAGCAGTTATATGAGCGGGAGTTCAGAAGATACGCAGTATTTT.